The clone carrying this TCR beta chain has only a few counts. As handled by the study authors: It was from reference gene primer amplification that nucleated cell counts were estimated. Sequenced by immunoSEQ multiplex PCR; TCRdb stores in-frame clones only, minus some. The V and J calls and clone size are taken from that table; D and trimming were inferred from the DNA. The table includes roughly 16,000 clones, roughly four fifths detected once. This entry is derived from a study of blood T cell repertoires in COVID-19. As for the study in general: The United States, Italy and Spain supplied acute and convalescent COVID-19 samples.

Sequenced material: peripheral blood. The sequence was collected from a man older than 75 with active COVID-19.

CDR3 in amino acids: CASSFSGIGIEQYF. Written as DNA, the CDR3 is TGTGCCAGCAGCTTTAGTGGGATCGGGATCGAGCAGTACTTC. The chain recombines TRBV7-9 with TRBJ2-7, with D possibly matching TRBD2 (5 bases). Between the trimmed V and J ends, which lost 3 bases and 6 bases, there was a span of 15 bases. From germline, CDR1 is SEHNR and CDR2 FQNEAQ (reference sequence). The CDR3 is 14 amino acids. The full variable domain, in which reference TRBV7-9 and TRBJ2-7 provide the parts outside the CDR3, is DTGVSQNPRHKITKRGQNVTFRCDPISEHNRLYWYRQTLGQGPEFLTYFQNEAQLEKSRLLSDRFSAERPKGSFSTLEIQRTEQGDSAMYLCASSFSGIGIEQYFGPGTRLTVT.